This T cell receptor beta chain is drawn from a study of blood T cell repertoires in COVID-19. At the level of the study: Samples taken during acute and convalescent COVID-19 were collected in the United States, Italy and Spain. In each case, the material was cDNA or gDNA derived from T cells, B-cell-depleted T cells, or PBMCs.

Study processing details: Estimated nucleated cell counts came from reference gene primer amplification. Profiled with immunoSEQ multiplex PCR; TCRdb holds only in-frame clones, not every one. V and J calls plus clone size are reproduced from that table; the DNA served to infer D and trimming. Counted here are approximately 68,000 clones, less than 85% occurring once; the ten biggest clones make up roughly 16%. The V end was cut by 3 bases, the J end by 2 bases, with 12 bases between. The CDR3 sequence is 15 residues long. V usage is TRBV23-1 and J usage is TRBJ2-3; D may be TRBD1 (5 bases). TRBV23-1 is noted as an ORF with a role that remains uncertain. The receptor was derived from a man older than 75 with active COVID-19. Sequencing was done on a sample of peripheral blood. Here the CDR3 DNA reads TGCGCCAGCAGTCACCTGACAGATCCCACAGATACGCAGTATTTT. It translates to CASSHLTDPTDTQYF.